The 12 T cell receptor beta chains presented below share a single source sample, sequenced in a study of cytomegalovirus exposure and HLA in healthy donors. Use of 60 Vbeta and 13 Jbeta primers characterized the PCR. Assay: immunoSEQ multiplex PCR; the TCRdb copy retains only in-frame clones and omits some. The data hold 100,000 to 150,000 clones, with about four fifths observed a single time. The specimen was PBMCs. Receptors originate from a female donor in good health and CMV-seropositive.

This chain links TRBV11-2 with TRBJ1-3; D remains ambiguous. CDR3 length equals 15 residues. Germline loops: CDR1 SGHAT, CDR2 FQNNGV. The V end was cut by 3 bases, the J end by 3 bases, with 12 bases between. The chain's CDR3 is CASSLSIRSGNTIYF. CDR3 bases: TGTGCCAGCAGCTTGTCAATAAGGAGTGGAAACACCATATATTTT.

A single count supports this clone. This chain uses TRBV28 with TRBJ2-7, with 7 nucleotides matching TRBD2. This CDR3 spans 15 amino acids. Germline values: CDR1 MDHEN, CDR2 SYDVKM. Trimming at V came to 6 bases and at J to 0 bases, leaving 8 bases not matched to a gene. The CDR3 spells CASSPAGGGSYEQYF. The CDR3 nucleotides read TGTGCCAGCAGCCCCGCGGGCGGGGGCTCCTACGAGCAGTACTTC.

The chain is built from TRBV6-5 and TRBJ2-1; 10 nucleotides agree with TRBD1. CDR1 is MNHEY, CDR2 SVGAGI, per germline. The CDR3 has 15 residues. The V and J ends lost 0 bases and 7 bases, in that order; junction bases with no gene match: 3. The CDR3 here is CASSYSGQGYNEQFF. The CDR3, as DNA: TGTGCCAGCAGTTACTCGGGACAGGGGTATAATGAGCAGTTCTTC.

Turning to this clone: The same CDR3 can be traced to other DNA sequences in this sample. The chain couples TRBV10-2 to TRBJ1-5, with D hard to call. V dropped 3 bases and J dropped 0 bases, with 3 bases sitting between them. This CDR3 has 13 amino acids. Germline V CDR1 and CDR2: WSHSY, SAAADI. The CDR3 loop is CASSDYSNQPQHF. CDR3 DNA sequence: TGCGCCAGCAGTGATTATAGCAATCAGCCCCAGCATTTT.

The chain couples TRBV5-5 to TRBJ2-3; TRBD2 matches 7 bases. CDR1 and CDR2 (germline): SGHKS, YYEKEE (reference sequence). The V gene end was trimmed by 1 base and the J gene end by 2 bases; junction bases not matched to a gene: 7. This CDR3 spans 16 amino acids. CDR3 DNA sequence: TGTGCCAGCAGCTTGACCAGAACTAGCGCCACAGATACGCAGTATTTT. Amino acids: CASSLTRTSATDTQYF.

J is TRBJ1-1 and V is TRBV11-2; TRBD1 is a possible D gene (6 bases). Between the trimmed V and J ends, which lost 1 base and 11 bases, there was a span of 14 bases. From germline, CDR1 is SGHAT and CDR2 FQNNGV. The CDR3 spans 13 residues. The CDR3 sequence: CASSLVLGGAAFF. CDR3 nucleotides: TGTGCCAGCAGCTTAGTACTGGGGGGGGCGGCTTTCTTT.

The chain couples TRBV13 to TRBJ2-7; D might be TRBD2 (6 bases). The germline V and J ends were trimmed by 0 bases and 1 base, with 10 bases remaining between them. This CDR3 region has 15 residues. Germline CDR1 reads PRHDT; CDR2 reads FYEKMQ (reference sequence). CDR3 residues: CASSLGRRGSYEQYF. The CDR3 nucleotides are TGTGCCAGCAGCTTAGGGAGGAGGGGTTCCTACGAGCAGTACTTC. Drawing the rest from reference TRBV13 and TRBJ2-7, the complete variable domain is AAGVIQSPRHLIKEKRETATLKCYPIPRHDTVYWYQQGPGQDPQFLISFYEKMQSDKGSIPDRFSAQQFSDYHSELNMSSLELGDSALYFCASSLGRRGSYEQYFGPGTRLTVT.

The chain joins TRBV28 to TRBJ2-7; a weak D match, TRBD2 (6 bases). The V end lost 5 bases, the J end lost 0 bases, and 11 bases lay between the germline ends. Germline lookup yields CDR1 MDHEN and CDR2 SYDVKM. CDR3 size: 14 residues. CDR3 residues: CASSPGTFSYEQYF. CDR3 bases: TGTGCCAGCAGTCCAGGGACTTTCTCCTACGAGCAGTACTTC. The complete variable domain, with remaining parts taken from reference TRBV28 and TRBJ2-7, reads DVKVTQSSRYLVKRTGEKVFLECVQDMDHENMFWYRQDPGLGLRLIYFSYDVKMKEKGDIPEGYSVSREKKERFSLILESASTNQTSMYLCASSPGTFSYEQYFGPGTRLTVT.

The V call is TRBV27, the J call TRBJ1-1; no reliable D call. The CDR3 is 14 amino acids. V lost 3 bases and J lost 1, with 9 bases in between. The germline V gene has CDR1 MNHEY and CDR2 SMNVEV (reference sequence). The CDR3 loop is CASSFAGQNTEAFF. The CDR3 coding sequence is TGTGCCAGCAGTTTCGCGGGCCAGAACACTGAAGCTTTCTTT.

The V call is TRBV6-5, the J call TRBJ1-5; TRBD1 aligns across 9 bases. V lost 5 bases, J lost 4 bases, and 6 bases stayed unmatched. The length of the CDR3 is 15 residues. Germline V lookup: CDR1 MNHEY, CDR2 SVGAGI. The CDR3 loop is CASSTRDRANQPQHF. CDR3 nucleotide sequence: TGTGCCAGCAGTACCCGGGACAGGGCAAATCAGCCCCAGCATTTT.

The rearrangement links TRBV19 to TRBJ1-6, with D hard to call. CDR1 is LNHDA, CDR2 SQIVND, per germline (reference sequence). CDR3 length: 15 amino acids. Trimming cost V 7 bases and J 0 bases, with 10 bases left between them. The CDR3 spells CASKEAHSYNSPLHF. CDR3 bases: TGTGCCAGTAAGGAGGCCCACTCCTATAATTCACCCCTCCACTTT.

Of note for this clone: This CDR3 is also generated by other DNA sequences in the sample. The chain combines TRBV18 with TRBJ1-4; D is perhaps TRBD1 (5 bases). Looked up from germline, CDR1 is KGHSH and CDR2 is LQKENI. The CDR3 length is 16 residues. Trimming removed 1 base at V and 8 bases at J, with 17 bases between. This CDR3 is CASSPRRGREGEKLFF. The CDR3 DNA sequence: TGTGCCAGCTCACCACGGCGTGGCAGGGAGGGAGAAAAACTGTTTTTT.